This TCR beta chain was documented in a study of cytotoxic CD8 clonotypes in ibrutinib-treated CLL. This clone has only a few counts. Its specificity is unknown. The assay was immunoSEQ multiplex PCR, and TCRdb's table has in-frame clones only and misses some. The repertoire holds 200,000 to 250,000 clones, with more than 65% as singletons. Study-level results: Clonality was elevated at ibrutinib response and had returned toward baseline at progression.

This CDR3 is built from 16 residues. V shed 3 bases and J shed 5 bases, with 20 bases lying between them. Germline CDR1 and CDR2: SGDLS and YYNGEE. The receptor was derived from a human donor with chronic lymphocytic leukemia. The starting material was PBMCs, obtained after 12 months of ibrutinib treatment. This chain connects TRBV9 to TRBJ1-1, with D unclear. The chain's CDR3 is CASSAPGNGLRTEAFF. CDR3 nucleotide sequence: TGTGCCAGCAGCGCCCCCGGTAACGGGTTAAGGACTGAAGCTTTCTTT.